Following are 3 T cell receptor beta chains from one sample sequenced in a study of blood T cell repertoires in COVID-19. Assay used: immunoSEQ multiplex PCR; TCRdb lists only in-frame clones, some missing. Of 93,000 or so clones listed, 87% were seen once; the top ten hold roughly 3%. The sequencing sample was made of peripheral blood. Source of these receptors: a man aged 50-59 years in a cohort sampled during active COVID-19.

V and J are TRBV7-2 and TRBJ2-1, with a possible D match to TRBD1 (5 bases). Germline CDR1 SGHTA, CDR2 FQGNSA. CDR3 length: 11 residues. The V gene lost 5 bases and the J gene lost 11 bases, with 10 bases spanning the gap. The CDR3 spells CASSLRQKQFF. In DNA form, the CDR3 reads TGTGCCAGCAGCCTAAGACAGAAGCAGTTCTTC.

The V and J genes are TRBV3-1 (or the pseudogene TRBV3-2) and TRBJ2-7; TRBD2 matches 10 bases. Germline V lookup: CDR1 LGHDT, CDR2 YNNKEL (reference sequence). The ends lost 4 bases at V and 6 bases at J; junction bases unmatched: 15. The CDR3 consists of 17 residues. This CDR3 reads CASSREAGGPFISEQYF. CDR3 nucleotide sequence: TGTGCCAGCAGCCGTGAAGCGGGGGGGCCTTTTATATCCGAGCAGTACTTC.

For the CDR3, the DNA is TGTGCCAGCAGCGTAGACCCAGGGAACACCGGGGAGCTGTTTTTT. Protein: CASSVDPGNTGELFF. The chain is built from TRBV9 and TRBJ2-2; D is ambiguous. V shed 0 bases and J shed 1 base, with 7 bases lying between them. The germline gives CDR1 SGDLS, CDR2 YYNGEE. The CDR3 totals 15 residues. Full variable domain (rest looked up from reference TRBV9 and TRBJ2-2): DSGVTQTPKHLITATGQRVTLRCSPRSGDLSVYWYQQSLDQGLQFLIQYYNGEERAKGNILERFSAQQFPDLHSELNLSSLELGDSALYFCASSVDPGNTGELFFGEGSRLTVL.